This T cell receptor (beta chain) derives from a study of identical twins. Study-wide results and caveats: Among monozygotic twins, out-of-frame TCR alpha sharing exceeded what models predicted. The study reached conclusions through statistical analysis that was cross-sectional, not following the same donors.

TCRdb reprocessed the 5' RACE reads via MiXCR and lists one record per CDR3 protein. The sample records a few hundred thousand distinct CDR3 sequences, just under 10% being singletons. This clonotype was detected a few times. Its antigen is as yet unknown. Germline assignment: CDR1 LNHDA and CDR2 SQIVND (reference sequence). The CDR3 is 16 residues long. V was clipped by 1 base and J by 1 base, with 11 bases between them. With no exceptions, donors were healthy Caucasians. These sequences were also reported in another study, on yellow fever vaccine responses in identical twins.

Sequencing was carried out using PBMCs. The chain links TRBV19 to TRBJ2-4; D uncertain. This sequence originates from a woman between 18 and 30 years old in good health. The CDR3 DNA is TGTGCCAGTAGTATAGTGTTTCGGTCGGCCAAAAACATTCAGTACTTC. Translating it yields CASSIVFRSAKNIQYF. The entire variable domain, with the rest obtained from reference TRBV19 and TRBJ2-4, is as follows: DGGITQSPKYLFRKEGQNVTLSCEQNLNHDAMYWYRQDPGQGLRLIYYSQIVNDFQKGDIAEGYSVSREKKESFPLTVTSAQKNPTAFYLCASSIVFRSAKNIQYFGAGTRLSVL.